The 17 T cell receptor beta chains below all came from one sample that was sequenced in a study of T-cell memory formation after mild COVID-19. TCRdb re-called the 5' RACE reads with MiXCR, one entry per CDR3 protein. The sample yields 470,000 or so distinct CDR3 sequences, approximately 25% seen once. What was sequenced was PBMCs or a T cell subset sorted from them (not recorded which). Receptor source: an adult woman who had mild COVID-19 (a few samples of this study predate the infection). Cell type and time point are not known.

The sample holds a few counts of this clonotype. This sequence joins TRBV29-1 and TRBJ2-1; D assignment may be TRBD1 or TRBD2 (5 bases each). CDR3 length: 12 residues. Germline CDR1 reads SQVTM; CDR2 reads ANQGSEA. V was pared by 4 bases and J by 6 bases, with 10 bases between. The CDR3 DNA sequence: TGCAGCGTTGTTTGGGGGAGCAATGAGCAGTTCTTC. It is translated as CSVVWGSNEQFF.

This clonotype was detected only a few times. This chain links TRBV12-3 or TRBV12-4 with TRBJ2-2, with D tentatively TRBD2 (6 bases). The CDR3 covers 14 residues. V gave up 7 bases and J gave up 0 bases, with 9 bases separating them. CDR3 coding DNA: TGTGCCAGCACCGTAGCGGCGAACACCGGGGAGCTGTTTTTT. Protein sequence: CASTVAANTGELFF.

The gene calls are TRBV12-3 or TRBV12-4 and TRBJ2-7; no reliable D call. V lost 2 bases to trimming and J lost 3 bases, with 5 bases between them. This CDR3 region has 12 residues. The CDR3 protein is CASSLRHYEQYF. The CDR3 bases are TGTGCCAGCAGTTTACGACACTACGAGCAGTACTTC.

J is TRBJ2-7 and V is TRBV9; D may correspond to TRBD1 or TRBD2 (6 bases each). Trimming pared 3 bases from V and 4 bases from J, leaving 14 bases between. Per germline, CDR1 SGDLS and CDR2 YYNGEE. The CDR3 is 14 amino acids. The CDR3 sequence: CASSGGTSNYEQYF. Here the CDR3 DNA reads TGTGCCAGCAGCGGCGGGACAAGTAATTACGAGCAGTACTTC.

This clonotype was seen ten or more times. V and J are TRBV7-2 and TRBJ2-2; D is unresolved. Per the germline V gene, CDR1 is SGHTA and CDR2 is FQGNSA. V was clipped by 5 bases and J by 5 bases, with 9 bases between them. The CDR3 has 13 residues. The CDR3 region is CASSLKRTGELFF. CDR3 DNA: TGTGCCAGCAGCCTTAAGAGAACCGGGGAGCTGTTTTTT.

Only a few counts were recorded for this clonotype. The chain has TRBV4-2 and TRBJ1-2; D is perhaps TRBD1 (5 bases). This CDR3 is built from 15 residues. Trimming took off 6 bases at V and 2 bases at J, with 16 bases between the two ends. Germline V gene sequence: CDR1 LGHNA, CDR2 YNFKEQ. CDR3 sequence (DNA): TGTGCCAGCAGTCCCCGGGGGGGATACAACTATGGCTACACCTTC. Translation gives CASSPRGGYNYGYTF.

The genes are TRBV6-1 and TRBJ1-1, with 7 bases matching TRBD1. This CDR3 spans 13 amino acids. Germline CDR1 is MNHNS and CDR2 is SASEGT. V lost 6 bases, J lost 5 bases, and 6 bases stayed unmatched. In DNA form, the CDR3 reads TGTGCCAGCAGAGACAGGGATCGGACTGAAGCTTTCTTT. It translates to CASRDRDRTEAFF.

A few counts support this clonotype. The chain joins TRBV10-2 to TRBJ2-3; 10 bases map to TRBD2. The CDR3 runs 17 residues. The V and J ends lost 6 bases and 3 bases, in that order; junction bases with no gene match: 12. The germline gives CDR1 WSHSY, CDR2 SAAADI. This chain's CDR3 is CASRLGQREGSTDTQYF. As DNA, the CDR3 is TGCGCCAGCAGGCTAGGTCAGCGGGAGGGTAGTACAGATACGCAGTATTTT.

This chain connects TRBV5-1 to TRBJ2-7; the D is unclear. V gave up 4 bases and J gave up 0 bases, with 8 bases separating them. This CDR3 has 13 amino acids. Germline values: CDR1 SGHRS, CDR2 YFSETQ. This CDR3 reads CASSESVSYEQYF. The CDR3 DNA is TGCGCCAGCAGCGAGTCTGTCTCCTACGAGCAGTACTTC.

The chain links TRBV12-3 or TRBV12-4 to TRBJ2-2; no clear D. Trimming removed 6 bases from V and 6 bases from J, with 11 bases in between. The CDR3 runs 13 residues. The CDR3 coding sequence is TGTGCCAGCAGACTGGGGTTGGCCGGGGAGCTGTTTTTT. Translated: CASRLGLAGELFF.

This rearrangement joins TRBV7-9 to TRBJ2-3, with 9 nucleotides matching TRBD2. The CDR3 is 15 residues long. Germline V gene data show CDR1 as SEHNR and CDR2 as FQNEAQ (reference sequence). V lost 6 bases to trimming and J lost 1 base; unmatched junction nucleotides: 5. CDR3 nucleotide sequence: TGTGCCAGCAGTCATTCTAGCGGGGGCACAGATACGCAGTATTTT. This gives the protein CASSHSSGGTDTQYF.

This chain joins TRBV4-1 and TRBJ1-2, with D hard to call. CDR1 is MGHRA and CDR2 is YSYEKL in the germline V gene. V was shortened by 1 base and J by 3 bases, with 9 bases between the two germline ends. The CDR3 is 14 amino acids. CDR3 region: CASSQVDRDYGYTF. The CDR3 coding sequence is TGCGCCAGCAGCCAAGTTGACCGCGACTATGGCTACACCTTC.

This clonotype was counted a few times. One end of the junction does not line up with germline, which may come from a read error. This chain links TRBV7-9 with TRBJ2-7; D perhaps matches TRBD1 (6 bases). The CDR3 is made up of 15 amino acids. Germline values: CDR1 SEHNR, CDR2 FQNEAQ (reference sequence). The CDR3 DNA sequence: TGTGCCAGCAGCTTTGTTACAGGGTTCTCCCACGAGCAGTACTTC. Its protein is CASSFVTGFSHEQYF.

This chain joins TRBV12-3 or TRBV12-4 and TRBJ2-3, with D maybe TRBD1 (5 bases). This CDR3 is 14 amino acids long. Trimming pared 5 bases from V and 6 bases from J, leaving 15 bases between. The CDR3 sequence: CASSQGPRADTQYF. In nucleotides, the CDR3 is TGTGCCAGCAGTCAGGGCCCTAGAGCGGATACGCAGTATTTT.

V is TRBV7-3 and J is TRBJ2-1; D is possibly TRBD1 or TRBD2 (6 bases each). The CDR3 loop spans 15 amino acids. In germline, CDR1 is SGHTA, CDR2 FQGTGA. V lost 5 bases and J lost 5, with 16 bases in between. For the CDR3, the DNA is TGTGCCAGCAGCCCGCTGGGGGGCCTCAACAATGAGCAGTTCTTC. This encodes CASSPLGGLNNEQFF.

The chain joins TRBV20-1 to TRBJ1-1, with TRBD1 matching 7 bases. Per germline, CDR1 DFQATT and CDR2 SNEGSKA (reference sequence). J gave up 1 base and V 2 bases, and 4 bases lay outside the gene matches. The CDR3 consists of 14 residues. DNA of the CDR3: TGCAGTGCTAGACCTAGACAGGGGAACACTGAAGCTTTCTTT. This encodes CSARPRQGNTEAFF.

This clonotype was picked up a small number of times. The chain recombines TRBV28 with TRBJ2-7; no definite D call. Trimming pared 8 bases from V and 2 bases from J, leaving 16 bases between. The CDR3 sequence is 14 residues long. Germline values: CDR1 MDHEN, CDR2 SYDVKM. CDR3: CASGYLTETYEQYF. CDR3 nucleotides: TGTGCCAGCGGGTACCTCACAGAGACCTACGAGCAGTACTTC.